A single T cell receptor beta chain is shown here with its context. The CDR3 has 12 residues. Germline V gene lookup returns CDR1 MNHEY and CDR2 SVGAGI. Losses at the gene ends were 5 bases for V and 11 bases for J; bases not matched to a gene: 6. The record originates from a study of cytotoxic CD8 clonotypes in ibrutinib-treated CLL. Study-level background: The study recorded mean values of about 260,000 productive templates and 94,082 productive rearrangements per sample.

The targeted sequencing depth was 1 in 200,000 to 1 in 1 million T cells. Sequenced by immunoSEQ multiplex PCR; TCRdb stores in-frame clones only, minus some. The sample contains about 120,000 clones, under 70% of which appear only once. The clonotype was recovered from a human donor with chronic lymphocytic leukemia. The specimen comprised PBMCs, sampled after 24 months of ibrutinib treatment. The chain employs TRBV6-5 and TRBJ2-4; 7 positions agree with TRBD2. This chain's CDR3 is CASSRTRGVQYF. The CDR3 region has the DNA TGTGCCAGCAGTAGGACTAGAGGAGTTCAGTACTTC.